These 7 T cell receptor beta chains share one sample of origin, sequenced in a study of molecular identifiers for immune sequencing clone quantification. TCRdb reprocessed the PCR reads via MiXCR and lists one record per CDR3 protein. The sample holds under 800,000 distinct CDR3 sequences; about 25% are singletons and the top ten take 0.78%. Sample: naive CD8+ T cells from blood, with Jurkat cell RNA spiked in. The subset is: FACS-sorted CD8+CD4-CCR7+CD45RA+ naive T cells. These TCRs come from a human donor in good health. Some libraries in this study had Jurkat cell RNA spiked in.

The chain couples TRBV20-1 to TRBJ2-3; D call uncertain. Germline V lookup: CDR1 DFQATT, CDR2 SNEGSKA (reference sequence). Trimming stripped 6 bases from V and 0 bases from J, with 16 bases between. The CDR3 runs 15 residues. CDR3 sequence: CSADHFFSSTDTQYF. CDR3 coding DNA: TGCAGTGCCGACCACTTTTTCAGTAGCACAGATACGCAGTATTTT.

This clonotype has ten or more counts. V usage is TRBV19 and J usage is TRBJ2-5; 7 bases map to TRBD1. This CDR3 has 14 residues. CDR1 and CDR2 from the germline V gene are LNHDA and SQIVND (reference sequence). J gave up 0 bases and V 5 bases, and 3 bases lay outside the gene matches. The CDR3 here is CASSAGTDQETQYF. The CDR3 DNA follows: TGTGCCAGTAGTGCTGGGACAGACCAAGAGACCCAGTACTTC.

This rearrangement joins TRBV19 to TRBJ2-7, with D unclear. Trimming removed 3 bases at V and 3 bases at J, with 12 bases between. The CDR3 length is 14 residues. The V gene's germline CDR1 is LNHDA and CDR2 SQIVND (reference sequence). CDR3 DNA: TGTGCCAGTAGTATCAACGGCCGTATCTACGAGCAGTACTTC. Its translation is CASSINGRIYEQYF.

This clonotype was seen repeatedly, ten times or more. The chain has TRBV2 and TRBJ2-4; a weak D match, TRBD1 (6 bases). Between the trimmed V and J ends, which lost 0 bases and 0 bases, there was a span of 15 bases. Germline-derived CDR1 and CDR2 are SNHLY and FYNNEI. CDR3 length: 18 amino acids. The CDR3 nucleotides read TGTGCCAGCAGTGAAGCGCTGAGGACAGAAAAAGCCAAAAACATTCAGTACTTC. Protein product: CASSEALRTEKAKNIQYF. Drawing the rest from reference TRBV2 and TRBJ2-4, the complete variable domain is EPEVTQTPSHQVTQMGQEVILRCVPISNHLYFYWYRQILGQKVEFLVSFYNNEISEKSEIFDDQFSVERPDGSNFTLKIRSTKLEDSAMYFCASSEALRTEKAKNIQYFGAGTRLSVL.

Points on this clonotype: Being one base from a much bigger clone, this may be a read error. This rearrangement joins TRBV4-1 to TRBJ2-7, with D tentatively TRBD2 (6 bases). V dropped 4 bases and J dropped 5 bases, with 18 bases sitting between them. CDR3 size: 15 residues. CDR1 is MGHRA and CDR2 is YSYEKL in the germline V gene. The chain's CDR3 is CASSPRDTGAHEQYF. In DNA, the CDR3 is TGCGCCAGCAGCCCCCGTGACACGGGAGCCCACGAGCAGTACTTC.

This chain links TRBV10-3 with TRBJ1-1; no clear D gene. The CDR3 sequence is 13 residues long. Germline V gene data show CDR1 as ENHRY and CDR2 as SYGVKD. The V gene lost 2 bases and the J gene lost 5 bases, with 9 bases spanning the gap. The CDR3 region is CAISEGGRTEAFF. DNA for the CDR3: TGTGCCATCAGTGAGGGAGGGCGTACTGAAGCTTTCTTT.

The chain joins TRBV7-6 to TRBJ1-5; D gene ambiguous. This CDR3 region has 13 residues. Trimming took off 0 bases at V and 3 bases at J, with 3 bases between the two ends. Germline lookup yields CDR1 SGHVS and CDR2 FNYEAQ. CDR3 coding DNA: TGTGCCAGCAGCTTAGCTCCCAATCAGCCCCAGCATTTT. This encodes CASSLAPNQPQHF.